This T cell receptor beta chain was identified in a study of T cells after yellow fever vaccination. Across the whole study: SMART-Seq v4 Ultra Low Input prepared the low-cell-number fractions.

In this sample, this clonotype turned up a few times. The antigen is not known. Notes on the study in general: Clones that expanded after primary vaccination mostly reappeared after the booster (roughly 95% CD4, approximately 87% CD8). A small proportion of clonotypes was detected in both the CD4 and CD8 compartments.

CDR1 is SEHNR, CDR2 FQNEAQ, per germline (reference sequence). The V end was cut by 5 bases, the J end by 6 bases, with 21 bases between. The CDR3 contains 16 residues. UMIs and a universal primer site were added when TCR cDNA was made by 5'RACE template switching. Each CDR3 protein gets one entry after TCRdb re-called the 5' RACE reads with MiXCR. The repertoire holds approximately 260,000 distinct CDR3 sequences, with roughly 13% as singletons. The chain carries TRBV7-9 and TRBJ2-3, with D hard to call. The clonotype originates from a man aged 25 to 40 who received the YFV17D yellow fever vaccine. The source was CD4+ T cells sorted from PBMCs, collected 45 days after the yellow fever booster vaccination. For the CDR3, the DNA is TGTGCCAGCAGCCAAGACAACCTCCCGCAGATGGATACGCAGTATTTT. This translates into CASSQDNLPQMDTQYF.